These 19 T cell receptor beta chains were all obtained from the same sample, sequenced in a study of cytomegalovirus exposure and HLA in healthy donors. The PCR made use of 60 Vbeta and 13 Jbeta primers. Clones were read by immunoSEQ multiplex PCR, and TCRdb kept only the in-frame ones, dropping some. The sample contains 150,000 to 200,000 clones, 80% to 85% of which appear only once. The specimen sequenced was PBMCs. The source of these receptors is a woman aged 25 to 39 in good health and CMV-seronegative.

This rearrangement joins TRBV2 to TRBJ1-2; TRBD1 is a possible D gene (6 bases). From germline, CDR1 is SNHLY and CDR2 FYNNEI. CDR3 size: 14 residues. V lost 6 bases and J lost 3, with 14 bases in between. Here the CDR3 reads CASRQGVLDYGYTF. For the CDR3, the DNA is TGTGCCAGCAGACAGGGTGTGTTAGACTATGGCTACACCTTC.

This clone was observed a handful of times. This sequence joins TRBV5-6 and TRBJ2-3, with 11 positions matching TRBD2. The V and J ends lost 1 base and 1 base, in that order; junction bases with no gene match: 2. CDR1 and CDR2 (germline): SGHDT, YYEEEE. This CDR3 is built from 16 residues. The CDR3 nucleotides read TGTGCCAGCAGCTTGTTACTAGCGGGGGGCACAGATACGCAGTATTTT. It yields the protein CASSLLLAGGTDTQYF.

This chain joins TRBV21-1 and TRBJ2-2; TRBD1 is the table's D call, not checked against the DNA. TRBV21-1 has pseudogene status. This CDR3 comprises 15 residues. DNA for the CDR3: TGTGCCAGCAGCACGGACAGGTGCTTAATCGGGGAGCTGTTTTTT. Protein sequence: CASSTDRCLIGELFF.

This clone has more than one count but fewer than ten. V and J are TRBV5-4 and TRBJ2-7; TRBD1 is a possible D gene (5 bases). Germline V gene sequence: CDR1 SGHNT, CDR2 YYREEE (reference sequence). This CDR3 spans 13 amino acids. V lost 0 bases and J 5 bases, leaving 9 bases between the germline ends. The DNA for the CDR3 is TGTGCCAGCAGCTTGGGGGGCCTGGACGAGCAGTACTTC. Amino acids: CASSLGGLDEQYF.

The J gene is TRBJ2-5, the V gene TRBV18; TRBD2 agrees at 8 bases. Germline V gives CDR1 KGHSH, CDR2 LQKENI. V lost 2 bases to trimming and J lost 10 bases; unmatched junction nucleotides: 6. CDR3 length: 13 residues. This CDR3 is CASSPTGGADQYF. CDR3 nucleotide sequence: TGTGCCAGCTCACCAACCGGGGGGGCCGACCAGTACTTC.

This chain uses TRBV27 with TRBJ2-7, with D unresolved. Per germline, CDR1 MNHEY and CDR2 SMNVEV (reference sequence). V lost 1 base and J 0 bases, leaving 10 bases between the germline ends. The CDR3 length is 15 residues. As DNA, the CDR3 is TGTGCCAGCAGTTTATTGATTGATAGCTCCTACGAGCAGTACTTC. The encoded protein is CASSLLIDSSYEQYF.

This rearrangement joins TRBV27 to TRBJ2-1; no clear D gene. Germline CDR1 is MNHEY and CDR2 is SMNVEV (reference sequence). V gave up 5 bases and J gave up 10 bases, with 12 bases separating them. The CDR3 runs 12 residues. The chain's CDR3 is CASSDRVSEQFF. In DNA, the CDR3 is TGTGCCAGCAGTGACCGGGTATCCGAGCAGTTCTTC.

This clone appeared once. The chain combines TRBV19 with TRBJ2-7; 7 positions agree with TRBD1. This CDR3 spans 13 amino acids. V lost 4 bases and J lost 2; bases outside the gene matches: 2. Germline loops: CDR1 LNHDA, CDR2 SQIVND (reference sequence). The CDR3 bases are TGTGCCAGTAGTAGGGACAGCCCCTACGAGCAGTACTTC. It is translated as CASSRDSPYEQYF.

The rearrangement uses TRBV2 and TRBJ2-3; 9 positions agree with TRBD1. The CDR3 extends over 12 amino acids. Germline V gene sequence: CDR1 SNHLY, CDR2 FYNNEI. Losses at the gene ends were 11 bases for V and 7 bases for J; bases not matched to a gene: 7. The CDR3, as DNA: TGTGCCCCCACCGACAGGGGGAATACGCAGTATTTT. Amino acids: CAPTDRGNTQYF.

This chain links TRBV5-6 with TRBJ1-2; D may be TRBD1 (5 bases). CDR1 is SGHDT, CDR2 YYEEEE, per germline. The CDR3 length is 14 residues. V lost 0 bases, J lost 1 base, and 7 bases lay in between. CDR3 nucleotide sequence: TGTGCCAGCAGCTTGGCAGGGCTTAACTATGGCTACACCTTC. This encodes CASSLAGLNYGYTF.

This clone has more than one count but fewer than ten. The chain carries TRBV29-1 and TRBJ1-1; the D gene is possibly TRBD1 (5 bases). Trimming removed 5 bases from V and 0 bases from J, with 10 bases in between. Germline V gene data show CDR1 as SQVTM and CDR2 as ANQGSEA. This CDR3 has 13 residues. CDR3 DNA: TGCAGCGTTCGACAGCCTTTGAACACTGAAGCTTTCTTT. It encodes CSVRQPLNTEAFF.

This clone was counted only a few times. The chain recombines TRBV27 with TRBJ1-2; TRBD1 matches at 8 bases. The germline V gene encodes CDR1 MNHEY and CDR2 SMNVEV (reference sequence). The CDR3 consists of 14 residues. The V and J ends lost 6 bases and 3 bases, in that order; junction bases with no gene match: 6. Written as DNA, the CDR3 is TGTGCCAGCAGCTACAACAGGGGGGACTATGGCTACACCTTC. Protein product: CASSYNRGDYGYTF.

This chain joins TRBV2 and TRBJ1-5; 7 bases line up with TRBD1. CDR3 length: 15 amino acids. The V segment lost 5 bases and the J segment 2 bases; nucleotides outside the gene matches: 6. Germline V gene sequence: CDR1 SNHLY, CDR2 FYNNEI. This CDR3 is CASSRTGVRNQPQHF. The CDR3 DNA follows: TGTGCCAGCAGTCGAACAGGGGTTCGCAATCAGCCCCAGCATTTT.

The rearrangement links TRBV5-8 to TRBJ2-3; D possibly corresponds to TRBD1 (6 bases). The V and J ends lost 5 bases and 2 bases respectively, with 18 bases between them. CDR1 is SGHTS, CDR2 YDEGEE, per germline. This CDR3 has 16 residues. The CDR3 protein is CASSLGQRFITDTQYF. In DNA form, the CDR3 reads TGTGCCAGCAGTCTTGGACAGCGTTTTATCACAGATACGCAGTATTTT.

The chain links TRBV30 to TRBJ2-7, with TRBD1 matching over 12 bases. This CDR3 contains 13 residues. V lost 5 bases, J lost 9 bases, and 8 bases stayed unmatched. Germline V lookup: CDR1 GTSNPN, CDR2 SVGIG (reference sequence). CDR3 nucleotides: TGTGCCTGGGACCGGGACAGGGGGCGCGGGCAGTACTTC. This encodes CAWDRDRGRGQYF.

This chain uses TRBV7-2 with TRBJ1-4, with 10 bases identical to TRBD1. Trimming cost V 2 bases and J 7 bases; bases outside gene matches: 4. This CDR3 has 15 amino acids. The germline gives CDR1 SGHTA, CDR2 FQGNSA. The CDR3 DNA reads TGTGCCAGCAGCTTACCAGACAGGGGGCGTGAAAAACTGTTTTTT. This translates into CASSLPDRGREKLFF.

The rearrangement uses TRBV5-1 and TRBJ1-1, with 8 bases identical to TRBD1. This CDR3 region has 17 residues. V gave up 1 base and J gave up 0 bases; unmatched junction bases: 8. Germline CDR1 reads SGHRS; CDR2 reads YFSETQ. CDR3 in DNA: TGCGCCAGCAGCTTGAAACAGGGGGTGGGAATGAACACTGAAGCTTTCTTT. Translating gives CASSLKQGVGMNTEAFF.

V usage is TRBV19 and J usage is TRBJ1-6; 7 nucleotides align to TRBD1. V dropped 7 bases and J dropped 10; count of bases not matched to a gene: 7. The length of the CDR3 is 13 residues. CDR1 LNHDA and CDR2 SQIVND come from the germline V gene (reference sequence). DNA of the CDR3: TGTGCCAGTACTACAGGGGCTCGGTCACCCCTCCACTTT. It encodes CASTTGARSPLHF.

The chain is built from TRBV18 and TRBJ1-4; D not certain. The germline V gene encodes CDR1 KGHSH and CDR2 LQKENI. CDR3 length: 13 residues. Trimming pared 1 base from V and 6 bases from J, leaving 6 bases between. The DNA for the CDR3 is TGTGCCAGCTCACCACAACGGGATGAAAAACTGTTTTTT. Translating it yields CASSPQRDEKLFF.